This T cell receptor beta chain was observed in a study of blood T cell repertoires in COVID-19. Study as a whole: The United States, Italy and Spain provided the acute and convalescent COVID-19 samples.

Methods used by the authors: Amplification of reference gene primers was used by the study to estimate nucleated cell counts. The data were produced by immunoSEQ multiplex PCR, yet TCRdb's version contains in-frame clones alone and is incomplete. V and J calls plus clone size are reproduced from that table; the DNA served to infer D and trimming. Of a few hundred thousand clones in the sample, roughly nine tenths were seen once. Sequenced sample: peripheral blood. The clonotype originates from a woman aged 25 to 45 with COVID-19, enrolled during active disease.

This chain's CDR3 is CASSPDKKGAFF. In nucleotides, the CDR3 is TGTGCCAGCAGCCCGGACAAGAAGGGGGCTTTCTTT. The chain joins TRBV2 to TRBJ1-1; tentatively, D is TRBD1 (5 bases). Germline CDR1 SNHLY, CDR2 FYNNEI. The CDR3 loop spans 12 amino acids. Trimming stripped 6 bases from V and 11 bases from J, with 16 bases between.